These T cell receptor beta chains were read from a single sample in a study of CD8 T cells in Susac syndrome. TCRdb called the immunoSEQ multiplex PCR reads again in MiXCR, with one record for every CDR3 protein. The table lists roughly 140,000 distinct CDR3 sequences, just under 97% of them singletons. Material for sequencing was CD8+ T cells from PBMCs. Receptors originate from a human donor with multiple sclerosis. Each CDR3 is given with its conserved first and last residue. D genes are given only for firm matches. Some rows have no size entry. The others give once, few or many, or a class for an expanded clone.

v_call,clone_size,j_call,d_call,cdr3_nt,cdr3_aa
TRBV30,NA,TRBJ1-1,TRBD1,TGTGCCTGGAGTATCGGGGACAGGGGATCAGCTTTCTTT,CAWSIGDRGSAFF
TRBV30,NA,TRBJ1-5,TRBD1,TGTGCCTGGAGCGAGGGACAGGGGAATCAGCCCCAGCATTTT,CAWSEGQGNQPQHF
TRBV27,once,TRBJ1-1,NA,TGTGCCAGCAGGATGGAGGGCTGGGGCACTGAAGCTTTCTTT,CASRMEGWGTEAFF
TRBV13,NA,TRBJ1-1,NA,TGTGCCAGCAGCTCCCTGGAACGTGGGACTGAAGCTTTCTTT,CASSSLERGTEAFF
TRBV7-9,NA,TRBJ2-7,NA,TGTGCCAGCAGCTTAGGGTCGGACGAGCAGTACTTC,CASSLGSDEQYF
TRBV15,NA,TRBJ2-1,TRBD2,TGTGCCACCGGACTAGCGGGGTACAATGAGCAGTTCTTC,CATGLAGYNEQFF
TRBV12-3/TRBV12-4,NA,TRBJ2-7,TRBD2,TGTGCCAGCAGTCCTCGGGGAGGGCACGAGCAGTACTTC,CASSPRGGHEQYF
TRBV11-1,few,TRBJ2-2,NA,TGTGCCAGCAGCTTACTTAACACCGGGGAGCTGTTTTTT,CASSLLNTGELFF
TRBV6-5,NA,TRBJ1-5,NA,TGTGCCACCCGGGGGGGCCCCAATCAGCCCCAGCATTTT,CATRGGPNQPQHF
TRBV18,NA,TRBJ1-2,NA,TGTGCCAGCTCACCGCCGGGACGGGACTATGGCTACACCTTC,CASSPPGRDYGYTF